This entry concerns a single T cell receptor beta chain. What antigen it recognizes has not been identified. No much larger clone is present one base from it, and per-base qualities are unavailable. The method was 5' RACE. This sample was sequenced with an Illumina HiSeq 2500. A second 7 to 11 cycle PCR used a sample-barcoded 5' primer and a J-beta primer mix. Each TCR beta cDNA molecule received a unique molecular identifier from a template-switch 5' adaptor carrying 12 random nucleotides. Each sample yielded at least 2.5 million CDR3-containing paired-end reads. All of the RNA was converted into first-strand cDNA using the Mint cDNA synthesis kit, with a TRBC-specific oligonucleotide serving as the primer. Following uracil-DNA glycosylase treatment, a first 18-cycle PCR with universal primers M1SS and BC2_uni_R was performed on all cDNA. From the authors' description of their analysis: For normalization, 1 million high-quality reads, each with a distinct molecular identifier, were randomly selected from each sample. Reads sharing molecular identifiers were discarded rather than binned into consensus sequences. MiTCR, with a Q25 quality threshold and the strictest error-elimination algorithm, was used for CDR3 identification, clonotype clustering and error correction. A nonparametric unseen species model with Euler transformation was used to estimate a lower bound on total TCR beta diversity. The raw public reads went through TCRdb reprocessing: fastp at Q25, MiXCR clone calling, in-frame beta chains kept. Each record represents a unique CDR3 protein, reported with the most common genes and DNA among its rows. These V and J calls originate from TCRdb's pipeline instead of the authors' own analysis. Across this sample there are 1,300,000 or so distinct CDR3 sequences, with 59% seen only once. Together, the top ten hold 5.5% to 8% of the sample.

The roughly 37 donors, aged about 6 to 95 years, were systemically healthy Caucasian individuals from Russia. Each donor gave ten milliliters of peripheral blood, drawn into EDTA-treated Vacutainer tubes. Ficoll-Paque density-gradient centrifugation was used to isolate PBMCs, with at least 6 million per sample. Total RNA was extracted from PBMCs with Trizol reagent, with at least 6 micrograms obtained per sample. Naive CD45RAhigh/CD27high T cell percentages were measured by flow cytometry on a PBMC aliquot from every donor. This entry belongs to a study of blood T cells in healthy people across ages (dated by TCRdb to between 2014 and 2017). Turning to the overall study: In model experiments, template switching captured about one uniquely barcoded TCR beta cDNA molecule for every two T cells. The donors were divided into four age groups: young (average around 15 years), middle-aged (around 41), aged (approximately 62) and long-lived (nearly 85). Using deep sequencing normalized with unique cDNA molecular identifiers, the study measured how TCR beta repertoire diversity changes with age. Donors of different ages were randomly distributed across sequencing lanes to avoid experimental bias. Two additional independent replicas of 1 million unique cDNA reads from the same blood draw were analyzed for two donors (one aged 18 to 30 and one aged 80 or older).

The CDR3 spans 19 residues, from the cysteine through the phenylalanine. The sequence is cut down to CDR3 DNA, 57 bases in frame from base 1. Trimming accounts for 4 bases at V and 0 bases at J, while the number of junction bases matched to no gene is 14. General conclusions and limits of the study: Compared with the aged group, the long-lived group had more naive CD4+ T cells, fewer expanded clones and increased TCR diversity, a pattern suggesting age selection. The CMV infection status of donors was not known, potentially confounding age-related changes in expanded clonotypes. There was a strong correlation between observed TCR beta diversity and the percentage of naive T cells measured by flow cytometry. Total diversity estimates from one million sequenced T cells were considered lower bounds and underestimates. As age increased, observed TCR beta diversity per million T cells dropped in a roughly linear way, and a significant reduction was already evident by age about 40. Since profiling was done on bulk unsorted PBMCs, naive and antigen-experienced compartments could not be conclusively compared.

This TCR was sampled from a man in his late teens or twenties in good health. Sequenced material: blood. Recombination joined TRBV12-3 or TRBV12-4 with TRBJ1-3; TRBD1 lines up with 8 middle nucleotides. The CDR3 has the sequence CASSSGQGSIRSSGNTIYF. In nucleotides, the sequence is TGTGCCAGCAGTTCTGGACAGGGAAGCATTCGAAGCTCTGGAAACACCATATATTTT.